This T cell receptor (beta chain) was sequenced during a study of T cells after yellow fever vaccination (dated by TCRdb to about 2019). Turning to the overall study: The SMART-Seq v4 Ultra Low Input RNA kit was used to prepare libraries from fractions with low cell numbers. Two healthy male donors made up the cohort, one aged 18 to 29 years and the other aged 30 to 40 years. To follow T-cell clones before and after primary and booster YFV17D yellow fever vaccination, bulk TCR alpha and beta repertoires were sequenced over time. Blood was collected at multiple timepoints before and after primary and secondary immunization, and bulk PBMC replicates and cell subsets were isolated. Summary of the overall study and its limitations: A small fraction of clonotypes appeared in both the CD4 and CD8 compartments, likely as a result of convergent recombination. The secondary T-cell response was weaker than the primary response but faster, peaking on day 5 instead of day 15. After the booster, most clones that had expanded after primary vaccination were detected again (almost 97% of CD4 and more than 85% of CD8), suggesting broad maintenance of memory. Because only a couple of donors were included in the study, the extent to which the findings can be generalized is limited. Computational filtering was required because FACS-sorted repertoires could contain abundant contaminating clonotypes from the bulk population.

The treatment or condition label here, explained by the study, means: live attenuated yellow fever vaccine strain. A standard Ficoll-Paque protocol was used to isolate PBMCs from peripheral blood. Dynabeads CD4 and CD8 positive selection kits were used to isolate CD4 and CD8 T-cell fractions. TriZol was used to extract RNA from bulk PBMCs, from CD4 and CD8 fractions, and from dextramer-positive and dextramer-negative fractions. TCR cDNA was synthesized by 5'RACE template switching, which introduced a universal primer site and unique molecular identifiers. Priming for cDNA synthesis came from both the TCR alpha and TCR beta constant segments. Libraries were amplified in two PCR steps, with sample barcodes and sequencing adapters added in the second step. Sequencing of the libraries was done on either Illumina HiSeq 2500 (2x100 bp) or NovaSeq (2x150 bp). The paper's data handling went like this. MIGEC handled demultiplexing of reads and collapsing into UMI consensus sequences, while MiXCR performed V(D)J alignment. Vaccine-responding clonotypes were defined with edgeR using replicate PBMC samples, requiring FDR below 0.01 and a log2 fold change above 5 up to day 15. Each bulk clonotype was labeled CD4 or CD8 based on which sequenced repertoire, CD4 or CD8, contained the clonotype at higher abundance. TCRdb cleaned the public reads at Q25 with fastp, built clones with MiXCR and kept in-frame beta chains. When rows share a CDR3 protein, they turn into one entry using the most common DNA and genes. TCRdb's processing, not the study's, gives the V and J calls here. The sample table lists approximately 120,000 distinct CDR3 sequences, 7.4% of them with a count of one. The ten largest clones add up to 2.5% of the sample.

This clonotype was counted at least ten times. The target of this receptor is not known. Within one base of it there is no much larger clone, and no base qualities were kept. The sequence was obtained from a man between 18 and 29 years old who received the YFV17D yellow fever vaccine. Sequenced here: CD4+ T cells sorted from PBMCs, sampled around 10 days after the first yellow fever vaccination.

CDR3 protein: CASLALAEETQYF. The base sequence is TGTGCCAGCCTCGCCCTAGCGGAAGAGACCCAGTACTTC. The chain joins TRBV7-2 to TRBJ2-5, with 7 central nucleotides matching TRBD2. Measured from the cysteine to the phenylalanine, the CDR3 is 13 residues long. Just CDR3 DNA is preserved here, 39 bases in frame from base 1. V lost 8 bases and J lost 3 bases, and the count of bases not matched to a germline gene is 6. CDR1 SGHTA and CDR2 FQGNSA are derived from the germline V gene. Joined to the reference TRBV7-2 and TRBJ2-5 proteins, this CDR3 gives the full variable domain: GAGVSQSPSNKVTEKGKDVELRCDPISGHTALYWYRQSLGQGLEFLIYFQGNSAPDKSGLPSDRFSAERTGGSVSTLTIQRTQQEDSAVYLCASLALAEETQYFGPGTRLLVL.